This T cell receptor (beta chain) is drawn from a study of blood T cells in healthy people across ages. Study results and limitations: In long-lived donors, naive CD4+ cell counts and diversity exceeded those of aged donors.

This clonotype has more than one count but fewer than ten. Its antigen is undetermined. The CDR3 is made up of 14 amino acids. A second roughly 6 to 12 cycle PCR used barcoded and J-beta primers. TCRdb analysed the 5' RACE reads with MiXCR anew, one entry per CDR3 protein. The table lists 950,000 to 1,200,000 distinct CDR3 sequences, 35% to 40% of them singletons. J is TRBJ1-2 and V is TRBV12-1. TRBV12-1 is labeled a pseudogene. The clonotype comes from a man aged 18 to 29 in good health. Sequenced material: blood. For the CDR3, the DNA is TGTGCCAGCAGCTTTATCGGACGGATCTATGGCTACACCTTC. As protein: CASSFIGRIYGYTF.